Listed below are T cell receptor beta chains from one sample, sequenced in a study of shared clonotypes between healthy human individuals. The data were produced by immunoSEQ multiplex PCR, yet TCRdb's version contains in-frame clones alone and is incomplete. The sample records 640,000 or so clones, about 78% being singletons. Sequences were obtained from memory CD4+ T cells sorted from blood. These TCRs come from a woman in her twenties or thirties in good health. The CDR3 runs from the conserved cysteine through the conserved F or W. The order of the fields is V gene, clone size, J gene, D gene, CDR3 DNA, CDR3 protein. A D gene is named only where the DNA matches it firmly. Clone size is given for some rows only: seen once, a few or many times, or a class if the clone is expanded.

v_gene: TRBV19
abundance: -
j_gene: TRBJ2-7
d_gene: TRBD1
CDR3nt: TGTGCCAGTAGGGGACAGGCTGGTTCCTACGAGCAGTACTTC
CDR3aa: CASRGQAGSYEQYF

v_gene: TRBV6-1
abundance: -
j_gene: TRBJ2-1
d_gene: TRBD2
CDR3nt: TGTGCCAGCAGCTTAAGCGGGACGGGAGGTAACGAGCAGTTCTTC
CDR3aa: CASSLSGTGGNEQFF

v_gene: TRBV5-1
abundance: -
j_gene: TRBJ2-4
d_gene: TRBD2
CDR3nt: TGCGCCAGTCAAGGGGAGGGCGTGGCGAACATTCAGTACTTC
CDR3aa: CASQGEGVANIQYF

v_gene: TRBV28
abundance: once
j_gene: TRBJ1-4
d_gene: -
CDR3nt: TGTGCTTCGGGCCCGTTTAATGAAAAACTGTTTTTT
CDR3aa: CASGPFNEKLFF

v_gene: TRBV7-9
abundance: -
j_gene: TRBJ2-7
d_gene: TRBD1
CDR3nt: TGTGCCAGCAGCTTAAGGGGACAGGGGTCTTCCGAGCAGTACTTC
CDR3aa: CASSLRGQGSSEQYF

v_gene: TRBV7-3
abundance: -
j_gene: TRBJ2-2
d_gene: TRBD1
CDR3nt: TGTGCCAGCAGCTCCGGGACAGGGAACACCGGGGAGCTGTTTTTT
CDR3aa: CASSSGTGNTGELFF

v_gene: TRBV30
abundance: -
j_gene: TRBJ2-3
d_gene: -
CDR3nt: TGTGCCTGGAGGCCAGTAGCGGCTAGCACAGATACGCAGTATTTT
CDR3aa: CAWRPVAASTDTQYF

v_gene: TRBV2
abundance: -
j_gene: TRBJ2-1
d_gene: TRBD2
CDR3nt: TGTGCCAGCGGGGGGACTAGCGGGAGGGGCAATGAGCAGTTCTTC
CDR3aa: CASGGTSGRGNEQFF

v_gene: TRBV4-1
abundance: -
j_gene: TRBJ2-3
d_gene: -
CDR3nt: TGCGCCAGCAGCCAATCAGTGGTTATCACAGATACGCAGTATTTT
CDR3aa: CASSQSVVITDTQYF

v_gene: TRBV28
abundance: -
j_gene: TRBJ1-2
d_gene: -
CDR3nt: TGTGCCAGCAGTCTACAGGGTTCTAGATCGAGGGGCTACACCTTC
CDR3aa: CASSLQGSRSRGYTF

v_gene: TRBV19
abundance: few
j_gene: TRBJ2-1
d_gene: -
CDR3nt: TGTGCCAGTAGTATACGGCTGAGTGGTGTCAATGAGCAGTTCTTC
CDR3aa: CASSIRLSGVNEQFF

v_gene: TRBV6-5
abundance: -
j_gene: TRBJ1-5
d_gene: -
CDR3nt: TGTGCCAGCAGCGACGACGGCCACCATCAGCCCCAGCATTTT
CDR3aa: CASSDDGHHQPQHF

v_gene: TRBV27
abundance: -
j_gene: TRBJ2-7
d_gene: TRBD2
CDR3nt: TGTGCCAGCAGTTCACGACTAGCGGGAGCCTACGAGCAGTACTTC
CDR3aa: CASSSRLAGAYEQYF

v_gene: TRBV29-1
abundance: -
j_gene: TRBJ1-2
d_gene: -
CDR3nt: TGCAGCGTTGCCCTGGGACATGGAACATATGGCTACACCTTC
CDR3aa: CSVALGHGTYGYTF

v_gene: TRBV5-1
abundance: few
j_gene: TRBJ2-7
d_gene: TRBD1
CDR3nt: TGCGCCAGCAGCTCTTCGGGACAGGAGAACGAGCAGTACTTC
CDR3aa: CASSSSGQENEQYF

v_gene: TRBV27
abundance: -
j_gene: TRBJ2-2
d_gene: -
CDR3nt: TGTGCCAGCCGCCCAGACCCCCTGAACACCGGGGAGCTGTTTTTT
CDR3aa: CASRPDPLNTGELFF

v_gene: TRBV7-8
abundance: -
j_gene: TRBJ1-2
d_gene: TRBD1
CDR3nt: TGTGCCAGCAGCTCCCGGACAGGTCCAGAGGGGCTAGGCTACACCTTC
CDR3aa: CASSSRTGPEGLGYTF

v_gene: TRBV27
abundance: -
j_gene: TRBJ2-1
d_gene: TRBD2
CDR3nt: TGTGCCAGCAGGGACCCATCCGGGACTAGCGGGAGAGGTATAAGTGAGCAGTTCTTC
CDR3aa: CASRDPSGTSGRGISEQFF

v_gene: TRBV5-8
abundance: -
j_gene: TRBJ1-1
d_gene: -
CDR3nt: TGTGCCAGCAGCTTGGTTAGGGGGTGGACTGAAGCTTTCTTT
CDR3aa: CASSLVRGWTEAFF

v_gene: TRBV11-2
abundance: -
j_gene: TRBJ1-1
d_gene: -
CDR3nt: TGTGCCAGCAGCTCCCTTCCGGGACAAACTCCGAACACTGAAGCTTTCTTT
CDR3aa: CASSSLPGQTPNTEAFF

v_gene: TRBV7-9
abundance: once
j_gene: TRBJ2-5
d_gene: TRBD2
CDR3nt: TGTGCCAGCAGCCCGCGACTAGCGGGGACCTCCGGGGAGACCCAGTACTTC
CDR3aa: CASSPRLAGTSGETQYF

v_gene: TRBV27
abundance: -
j_gene: TRBJ2-7
d_gene: -
CDR3nt: TGTGCCAGCAGTTTAGGGTTCGAGCAGTACTTC
CDR3aa: CASSLGFEQYF

v_gene: TRBV7-9
abundance: few
j_gene: TRBJ2-7
d_gene: TRBD2
CDR3nt: TGTGCCAGCAGCTTCGGGACTAGCGACTACGAGCAGTACTTC
CDR3aa: CASSFGTSDYEQYF

v_gene: TRBV11-2
abundance: -
j_gene: TRBJ2-3
d_gene: -
CDR3nt: TGTGCCAGCAGCTTATACGGGAGTGGATCAGATACGCAGTATTTT
CDR3aa: CASSLYGSGSDTQYF

v_gene: TRBV5-1
abundance: -
j_gene: TRBJ1-1
d_gene: TRBD1
CDR3nt: TGCGCCAGCAGCGCTACGGGACAGGGGAACACTGAAGCTTTCTTT
CDR3aa: CASSATGQGNTEAFF

v_gene: TRBV7-2
abundance: -
j_gene: TRBJ2-1
d_gene: TRBD2
CDR3nt: TGTGCCAGCAGCCACGTCGGGACTAGCGGCCTTTACAATGAGCAGTTCTTC
CDR3aa: CASSHVGTSGLYNEQFF

v_gene: TRBV27
abundance: -
j_gene: TRBJ1-2
d_gene: -
CDR3nt: TGTGCCAGCAGCCCAATGACAGGCGGCTACTATGGCTACACCTTC
CDR3aa: CASSPMTGGYYGYTF

v_gene: TRBV4-1
abundance: -
j_gene: TRBJ2-1
d_gene: -
CDR3nt: TGCGCCAGCAGTCTAATAGCGAATGAGCAGTTCTTC
CDR3aa: CASSLIANEQFF

v_gene: TRBV5-4
abundance: -
j_gene: TRBJ2-5
d_gene: -
CDR3nt: TGTGCCAGCAGCCTCAGACAACAAGAGACCCAGTACTTC
CDR3aa: CASSLRQQETQYF

v_gene: TRBV7-2
abundance: -
j_gene: TRBJ2-7
d_gene: -
CDR3nt: TGTGCCAGCAGCTCCCAACGGGGGAAGGAGCAGTACTTC
CDR3aa: CASSSQRGKEQYF

v_gene: TRBV6-5
abundance: few
j_gene: TRBJ1-4
d_gene: -
CDR3nt: TGTGCCAGCAGTTACTCGATGGAGGGCGTTCGCGAAAAACTGTTTTTT
CDR3aa: CASSYSMEGVREKLFF

v_gene: TRBV2
abundance: -
j_gene: TRBJ1-5
d_gene: TRBD1
CDR3nt: TGTGCCAGCAGTGAGGATTTACAGGGGCAGCCCCAGCATTTT
CDR3aa: CASSEDLQGQPQHF

v_gene: TRBV7-2
abundance: once
j_gene: TRBJ2-7
d_gene: TRBD2
CDR3nt: TGTGCCAGCAGCTTAGGCACAGCGGGAGGCCGAGAGCAGTACTTC
CDR3aa: CASSLGTAGGREQYF

v_gene: TRBV5-4
abundance: -
j_gene: TRBJ2-5
d_gene: TRBD2
CDR3nt: TGTGCCAGCGGTTCTAGCGGGGGTGGAGAGACCCAGTACTTC
CDR3aa: CASGSSGGGETQYF

v_gene: TRBV19
abundance: -
j_gene: TRBJ2-1
d_gene: -
CDR3nt: TGTGCCAGTAGGACTAGGCCGAGCTCCTACAATGAGCAGTTCTTC
CDR3aa: CASRTRPSSYNEQFF

v_gene: TRBV18
abundance: -
j_gene: TRBJ1-4
d_gene: -
CDR3nt: TGTGCCAGCTCACTCCAAGGGGGGCCTAATGAAAAACTGTTTTTT
CDR3aa: CASSLQGGPNEKLFF

v_gene: TRBV19
abundance: -
j_gene: TRBJ1-5
d_gene: -
CDR3nt: TGTGCCAGTACTGAACGGTATAGCAATCAGCCCCAGCATTTT
CDR3aa: CASTERYSNQPQHF

v_gene: TRBV6-6
abundance: many
j_gene: TRBJ2-3
d_gene: TRBD2
CDR3nt: TGTGCCAGCAGGCCTAGCGGGAGGGGGGGAGATACGCAGTATTTT
CDR3aa: CASRPSGRGGDTQYF

v_gene: TRBV10-3
abundance: -
j_gene: TRBJ2-3
d_gene: -
CDR3nt: TGTGCCATCAGCCAAGCGGTTACTAGCACAGATACGCAGTATTTT
CDR3aa: CAISQAVTSTDTQYF

v_gene: TRBV5-1
abundance: -
j_gene: TRBJ1-1
d_gene: -
CDR3nt: TGCGCCAGCAGCTTGGCCAAAGGAGCAGGGGTTAACACTGAAGCTTTCTTT
CDR3aa: CASSLAKGAGVNTEAFF

v_gene: TRBV13
abundance: -
j_gene: TRBJ2-3
d_gene: -
CDR3nt: TGTGCCAGCAGCTCAACTAGGAGCGCAGATACGCAGTATTTT
CDR3aa: CASSSTRSADTQYF

v_gene: TRBV11-1
abundance: -
j_gene: TRBJ1-2
d_gene: -
CDR3nt: TGTGCCAGCAGCCATCCTTCGGGACTTGAGGACTATGGCTACACCTTC
CDR3aa: CASSHPSGLEDYGYTF

v_gene: TRBV7-9
abundance: -
j_gene: TRBJ1-2
d_gene: -
CDR3nt: TGTGCCAGCAGCTTAGATGCCAGGGAACTATACACCTTC
CDR3aa: CASSLDARELYTF

v_gene: TRBV9
abundance: -
j_gene: TRBJ2-5
d_gene: TRBD2
CDR3nt: TGTGCCAGCAGCGTCCACTTGGGTTGGGAGGGAGAGACCCAGTACTTC
CDR3aa: CASSVHLGWEGETQYF

v_gene: TRBV9
abundance: -
j_gene: TRBJ2-1
d_gene: TRBD2
CDR3nt: TGTGCCAGCAGCGTCACCGGGACTAGTTCGAATGAGCAGTTCTTC
CDR3aa: CASSVTGTSSNEQFF

v_gene: TRBV19
abundance: few
j_gene: TRBJ2-7
d_gene: -
CDR3nt: TGTGCCACCGAAGAAGGTGTAGGGGGCTACGAGCAGTACTTC
CDR3aa: CATEEGVGGYEQYF

v_gene: TRBV7-7
abundance: -
j_gene: TRBJ2-1
d_gene: -
CDR3nt: TGTGCCAGCAGCCCCGGGGGGACATTGTACAATGAGCAGTTCTTC
CDR3aa: CASSPGGTLYNEQFF

v_gene: TRBV5-4
abundance: -
j_gene: TRBJ1-1
d_gene: TRBD1
CDR3nt: TGTGCCAGCAGCTTGGGGACAGGGTCAATTGGGCACACTGAAGCTTTCTTT
CDR3aa: CASSLGTGSIGHTEAFF

v_gene: TRBV7-9
abundance: -
j_gene: TRBJ1-2
d_gene: -
CDR3nt: TGTGCCAGCAGTTCGGTCTCGGGCCCCCGGCAGGGCTACACCTTC
CDR3aa: CASSSVSGPRQGYTF

v_gene: TRBV28
abundance: -
j_gene: TRBJ2-4
d_gene: -
CDR3nt: TGTGCCAGCAGTTTATACTTAGTTGGGCACATTCAGTACTTC
CDR3aa: CASSLYLVGHIQYF

v_gene: TRBV7-2
abundance: -
j_gene: TRBJ2-3
d_gene: -
CDR3nt: TGTGCCAGCAGCCTGACAGGTATCGCAGATACGCAGTATTTT
CDR3aa: CASSLTGIADTQYF

v_gene: TRBV14
abundance: -
j_gene: TRBJ2-7
d_gene: -
CDR3nt: TGTGCCAGCAGCCAAGGGGGATGGGGATCCGAGCAGTACTTC
CDR3aa: CASSQGGWGSEQYF

v_gene: TRBV19
abundance: -
j_gene: TRBJ2-1
d_gene: TRBD1
CDR3nt: TGTGCCAGTAGACAGGGGAACTTGGCGTCCTACAATGAGCAGTTCTTC
CDR3aa: CASRQGNLASYNEQFF

v_gene: TRBV28
abundance: -
j_gene: TRBJ1-2
d_gene: -
CDR3nt: TGTGCCAGCAGTTCCTATGGCTACACCTTC
CDR3aa: CASSSYGYTF

v_gene: TRBV5-8
abundance: -
j_gene: TRBJ2-7
d_gene: -
CDR3nt: TGTGCCAGCAGTAGGGACGGGTGGTCCTACGAGCAGTACTTC
CDR3aa: CASSRDGWSYEQYF

v_gene: TRBV28
abundance: few
j_gene: TRBJ2-7
d_gene: TRBD2
CDR3nt: TGTGCCAGCAGTTCCCCTGGGACTAGCGGGAGGTACGAGCAGTACTTC
CDR3aa: CASSSPGTSGRYEQYF

v_gene: TRBV2
abundance: -
j_gene: TRBJ1-2
d_gene: -
CDR3nt: TGTGCCAGCAGTGTCCTGGCAGGGACTCCGGCTGGCTACACCTTC
CDR3aa: CASSVLAGTPAGYTF